This TCR beta chain was sequenced in a study of Ad26.COV2.S vaccination and SARS-CoV-2 variants. CDR3 length equals 17 residues. Trimming removed 3 bases at V and 1 base at J, with 15 bases between. Germline values: CDR1 MNHEY, CDR2 SVGEGT. Study-level results: Using TCR breadth and depth analyses may have led to underestimated total T cell responses.

On this clone itself: The antigen remains undetermined.

Generated by immunoSEQ multiplex PCR, the TCRdb table keeps only in-frame clones and is missing some. The sample includes over 130,000 clones, 86% of them seen just once. This sequence joins TRBV6-2 or TRBV6-3 and TRBJ2-2; D gene uncertain. This specimen consisted of peripheral blood, obtained after recovery from COVID-19. The sequence was obtained from a human donor who had recovered from COVID-19. CDR3 amino acids: CASSYGQIPLNTGELFF. The DNA of the CDR3 is TGTGCCAGCAGTTATGGGCAGATCCCTTTGAACACCGGGGAGCTGTTTTTT.